The text below deals with one TCR beta chain. This specimen belongs to a study of blood T cell repertoires in COVID-19. The CDR3 runs to 15 residues. The V gene lost 4 bases and the J gene lost 0 bases, with 12 bases spanning the gap. Germline lookup yields CDR1 PRHDT and CDR2 FYEKMQ (reference sequence). The table came from immunoSEQ multiplex PCR; TCRdb's copy has only in-frame clones and leaves some out. Here the sample spans about 270,000 clones, 85% to 90% being singletons. Material: PBMCs or T cells enriched from blood (not recorded which). The sequence derives from a woman between 18 and 29 years old who had recovered from COVID-19. V is TRBV13 and J is TRBJ1-2, with TRBD1 as a possible D gene (6 bases). CDR3 bases: TGTGCCAGCAGCTCGACAGGAAGAACTAACTATGGCTACACCTTC. Translated, it gives CASSSTGRTNYGYTF.